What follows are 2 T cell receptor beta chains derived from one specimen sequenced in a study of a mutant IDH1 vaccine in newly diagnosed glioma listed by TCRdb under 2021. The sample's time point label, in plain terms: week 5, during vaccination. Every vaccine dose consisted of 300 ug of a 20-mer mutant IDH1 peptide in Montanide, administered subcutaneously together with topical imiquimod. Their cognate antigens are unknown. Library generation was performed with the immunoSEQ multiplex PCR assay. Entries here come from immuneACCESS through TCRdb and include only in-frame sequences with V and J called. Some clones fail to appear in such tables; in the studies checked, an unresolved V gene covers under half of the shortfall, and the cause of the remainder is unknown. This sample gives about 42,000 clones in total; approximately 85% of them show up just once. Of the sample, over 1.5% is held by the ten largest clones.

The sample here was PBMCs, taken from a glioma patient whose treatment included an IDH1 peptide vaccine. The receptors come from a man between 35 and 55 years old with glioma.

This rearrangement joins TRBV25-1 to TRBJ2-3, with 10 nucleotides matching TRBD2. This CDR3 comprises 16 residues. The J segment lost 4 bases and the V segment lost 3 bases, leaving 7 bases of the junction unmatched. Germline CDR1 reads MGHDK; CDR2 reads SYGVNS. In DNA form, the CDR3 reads TGTGCCAGCAGTGACGAAGCGGGAGGGGTGGCAGATACGCAGTATTTT. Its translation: CASSDEAGGVADTQYF.

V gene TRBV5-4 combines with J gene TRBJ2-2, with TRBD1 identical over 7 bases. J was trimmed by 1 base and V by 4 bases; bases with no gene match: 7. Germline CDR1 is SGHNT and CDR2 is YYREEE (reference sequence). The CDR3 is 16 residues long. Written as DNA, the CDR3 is TGTGCCAGCAGCCCCCAGAGGGGGCAGAACACCGGGGAGCTGTTTTTT. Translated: CASSPQRGQNTGELFF. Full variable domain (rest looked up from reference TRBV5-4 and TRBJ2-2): ETGVTQSPTHLIKTRGQQVTLRCSSQSGHNTVSWYQQALGQGPQFIFQYYREEENGRGNFPPRFSGLQFPNYSSELNVNALELDDSALYLCASSPQRGQNTGELFFGEGSRLTVL.